A single sample is the source of the 10 T cell receptor beta chains below, sequenced in a study of cytomegalovirus exposure and HLA in healthy donors. Researchers ran the PCR with 60 Vbeta and 13 Jbeta primers. Data came from immunoSEQ multiplex PCR; TCRdb stores just in-frame clones and leaves some out. Of about 110,000 clones listed, 70% to 80% are singletons. The sequenced sample consisted of PBMCs. These receptors all come from a woman aged 25 to 39 in good health and CMV-seropositive.

The chain joins TRBV6-4 to TRBJ1-6; no clear D gene. This CDR3 contains 15 residues. Germline V gene lookup returns CDR1 MRHNA and CDR2 SNTAGT. V was pared by 3 bases and J by 5 bases, with 11 bases between. The CDR3 sequence is CASSEASGNNSPLHF. CDR3 DNA: TGTGCCAGCAGTGAGGCCTCGGGAAATAATTCACCCCTCCACTTT.

The gene calls are TRBV7-8 and TRBJ1-5, with D perhaps matching TRBD1 (5 bases). CDR3 length equals 18 residues. CDR1 and CDR2 (germline): SGHVS, FQNEAQ. V was trimmed by 5 bases and J by 0 bases, leaving 20 bases between them. The CDR3 nucleotides read TGTGCCAGCAGCCCAGCTGGCAGGGCAACCTATAGCAATCAGCCCCAGCATTTT. Its translation is CASSPAGRATYSNQPQHF.

The CDR3 nucleotides read TGCGCCAGCAGCTTGGGGTCTAGCGGGAGTGGGTACACCGGGGAGCTGTTTTTT. Translation: CASSLGSSGSGYTGELFF. The chain is built from TRBV5-1 and TRBJ2-2; 10 bases line up with TRBD2. Germline CDR1 SGHRS, CDR2 YFSETQ. The V and J ends lost 0 bases and 3 bases, in that order; junction bases with no gene match: 8. CDR3 length equals 18 residues.

Concerning this clone: The junction does not match germline at one end; this may be a read error. The chain is built from TRBV29-1 and TRBJ2-5, with D possibly matching TRBD2 (6 bases). Germline assignment: CDR1 SQVTM and CDR2 ANQGSEA. The CDR3 has 13 amino acids. CDR3 nucleotide sequence: TGCAGCGTCGAAGTGGGAGGCGGGGAGACCCAGTACTTC. Its protein is CSVEVGGGETQYF.

The chain carries TRBV23-1 and TRBJ1-2; 9 nucleotides agree with TRBD1. TRBV23-1 belongs to the ORF category, with a function that is uncertain. The CDR3 covers 15 residues. Trimming cost V 2 bases and J 4 bases; bases outside gene matches: 5. The CDR3 DNA follows: TGCGCCAGCAGTCAAGGGGACAGGGCCACCTATGGCTACACCTTC. It codes for CASSQGDRATYGYTF.

The chain joins TRBV7-6 to TRBJ1-1; 8 positions match TRBD1. From germline, CDR1 is SGHVS and CDR2 FNYEAQ. There are 15 residues in the CDR3. J lost 7 bases, V lost 0 bases, and 7 bases had no gene match. The CDR3 is CASSLAARGQGEAFF. The CDR3 DNA sequence: TGTGCCAGCAGCTTAGCGGCCAGGGGGCAAGGTGAAGCTTTCTTT.

The CDR3 nucleotides read TGTGCCAGCAGTTACCCGACAAGGGGAACGTTCTTC. Translated, it gives CASSYPTRGTFF. The chain has TRBV6-6 and TRBJ2-1, with D possibly being TRBD1 (5 bases). CDR1 MNHNY and CDR2 SVGAGI come from the germline V gene (reference sequence). This CDR3 is built from 12 residues. V lost 2 bases and J 15 bases, leaving 14 bases between the germline ends.

V and J are TRBV5-4 and TRBJ1-2, with 7 bases lining up with TRBD1. V lost 0 bases and J lost 4; bases outside the gene matches: 0. The CDR3 has 13 amino acids. Looked up from germline, CDR1 is SGHNT and CDR2 is YYREEE (reference sequence). The CDR3 DNA reads as TGTGCCAGCAGCTTGGCAGGGGGCTATGGCTACACCTTC. Residues: CASSLAGGYGYTF.

The gene calls are TRBV30 and TRBJ1-1, with unresolved D. Per the germline V gene, CDR1 is GTSNPN and CDR2 is SVGIG (reference sequence). The V end lost 1 base, the J end lost 3 bases, and 9 bases lay between the germline ends. The CDR3 length is 13 residues. The CDR3 loop reads CAWSEIGDTEAFF. CDR3 DNA: TGTGCCTGGAGTGAAATTGGAGACACTGAAGCTTTCTTT. The whole variable domain, remainder taken from reference TRBV30 and TRBJ1-1, is SQTIHQWPATLVQPVGSPLSLECTVEGTSNPNLYWYRQAAGRGLQLLFYSVGIGQISSEVPQNLSASRPQDRQFILSSKKLLLSDSGFYLCAWSEIGDTEAFFGQGTRLTVV.

This clone has just one count. The gene calls are TRBV5-1 and TRBJ2-7, with 9 bases that match TRBD2. Trimming took 0 bases from V and 2 from J; bases not matched to a gene: 15. The CDR3 is 19 amino acids. Germline CDR1 is SGHRS and CDR2 is YFSETQ. The CDR3 spells CASSLGGLAGSSPTYEQYF. CDR3 DNA sequence: TGCGCCAGCAGCTTGGGAGGGCTAGCGGGGTCCTCCCCTACCTACGAGCAGTACTTC.